This T cell receptor beta chain was sequenced for a study of Graves' ophthalmopathy and Graves' hyperthyroidism. Across the whole study: The term stable hyperthyroidism indicated an absence of ophthalmopathy within 18 months of follow-up. Points from the study as a whole: It was with 65% to 71% sensitivity and approximately 72% specificity that the model predicted ophthalmopathy progression. Most thyroid clonotypes expanded beyond 0.001 frequency were also found in blood.

The table lists this clonotype with a few counts. Its target is unknown. Other autoimmune diseases, uncontrolled infections, pregnancy or lactation excluded patients from enrollment. From germline, CDR1 is ENHRY and CDR2 SYGVKD. V was pared by 3 bases and J by 3 bases, with 3 bases between. The CDR3 loop spans 12 amino acids. The TCR beta CDR3 regions underwent amplification from RNA transcripts. RT-PCR with HTBI primers came first, then second-round multiplex PCR. MiXCR, run by TCRdb on the multiplex PCR reads, gives a single entry per CDR3 protein. Of approximately 1.2 million distinct CDR3 sequences listed, approximately 35% are singletons.

This sequence joins TRBV10-3 and TRBJ2-1, with unresolved D. Sequences were obtained from peripheral blood or thyroid tissue (not recorded which). This TCR derives from an adult man with Graves' hyperthyroidism. The CDR3 is CAISDFYNEQFF. DNA of the CDR3: TGTGCCATCAGTGACTTCTACAATGAGCAGTTCTTC.